The clone carrying this T cell receptor beta chain was detected many times. The TCR beta profiling, which covered VDJ combination and CDR3 sequence, was carried out using genomic DNA as the template. TCRdb re-called the reads with MiXCR, one entry per CDR3 protein. The table lists about 180,000 distinct CDR3 sequences, around 50% of them singletons. Patients selected for sequencing had displayed CD8+CD57+ cell expansion by flow cytometry. The data were obtained in a study of CD8+CD57+ T cells in acquired aplastic anemia. Germline V lookup: CDR1 DFQATT, CDR2 SNEGSKA (reference sequence). Trimming removed 4 bases at V and 7 bases at J, with 16 bases between. The CDR3 has 13 residues.

The source is a human donor with aplastic anemia. The sample consisted of sorted CD4+, CD8+, or CD8+CD57+ T cells (not recorded which) from PBMCs. The chain carries TRBV20-1 and TRBJ1-2; D gene unclear. The CDR3, as DNA: TGCAGTGCTACTAGACCCTCAACTTCTGGCTACACCTTC. Amino acid sequence: CSATRPSTSGYTF.